Listed below are T cell receptor beta chains from one sample, sequenced in a study of response to subunit inactivated influenza vaccine. MiXCR, applied by TCRdb to the RT-PCR reads, yields one record per CDR3 protein. The data contain more than 700,000 distinct CDR3 sequences, approximately 21% of them seen just once; the ten biggest clones take up 10%. The starting material was PBMCs from blood, obtained approximately 5 days after vaccination. The receptors here all came from a man in his fifties who received an inactivated influenza vaccine. CDR3s leave out the opening cysteine and the closing phenylalanine or tryptophan. D genes are given only for firm matches.

V: TRBV5-1
D: NA
J: TRBJ2-6
CDR3: ASHEPGANVLT

V: TRBV5-6
D: NA
J: TRBJ2-1
CDR3: ASSLRWPFGNEQF

V: TRBV7-2
D: NA
J: TRBJ1-5
CDR3: ASSLAGLAMVPQH

V: TRBV29-1
D: NA
J: TRBJ2-3
CDR3: SGADGTDTQY

V: TRBV5-6
D: NA
J: TRBJ2-3
CDR3: ASSQWSTDTQY

V: TRBV5-1
D: TRBD2
J: TRBJ2-1
CDR3: ASSDRAGLYNEQF

V: TRBV6-1
D: TRBD1
J: TRBJ2-2
CDR3: ASVGQGRGELF

V: TRBV5-1
D: NA
J: TRBJ2-3
CDR3: ASSPEGGPDTQY

V: TRBV4-3
D: TRBD2
J: TRBJ2-1
CDR3: ASSRATSGSKDEQF

V: TRBV18
D: NA
J: TRBJ2-2
CDR3: ASSPIRTGELF

V: TRBV10-3
D: NA
J: TRBJ1-2
CDR3: ASKRLVEGYGYT

V: TRBV12-3/TRBV12-4
D: TRBD2
J: TRBJ2-3
CDR3: ASSSPGLAEKSTDTQY

V: TRBV2
D: NA
J: TRBJ1-6
CDR3: ASTYAGMGNSPLH

V: TRBV28
D: NA
J: TRBJ2-3
CDR3: AGGLSGGNTQY

V: TRBV5-1
D: NA
J: TRBJ2-4
CDR3: ASSLRAADIQY

V: TRBV27
D: NA
J: TRBJ2-3
CDR3: ASSYGRGADTQY

V: TRBV7-9
D: TRBD2
J: TRBJ2-5
CDR3: ASNSSPAGGVETQY

V: TRBV6-2/TRBV6-3
D: TRBD1
J: TRBJ2-6
CDR3: ASSHPDRGTGANVLT

V: TRBV6-5
D: NA
J: TRBJ1-2
CDR3: ASSYSWQAVGGYT

V: TRBV18
D: NA
J: TRBJ2-7
CDR3: ASRSGTSSYEQY

V: TRBV12-3/TRBV12-4
D: TRBD1
J: TRBJ2-7
CDR3: ASSRTGGPYEQY

V: TRBV14
D: TRBD1
J: TRBJ2-7
CDR3: ASSHGQGANSSSYEQY

V: TRBV10-2
D: NA
J: TRBJ2-7
CDR3: ASSESKGGSYEQY

V: TRBV7-2
D: NA
J: TRBJ2-5
CDR3: ASKPSRDGETQY

V: TRBV20-1
D: NA
J: TRBJ1-5
CDR3: SARAREYNQPQH

V: TRBV30
D: NA
J: TRBJ1-2
CDR3: AWRYPSHGYT

V: TRBV5-6
D: NA
J: TRBJ2-3
CDR3: ASSVTGWLQSTDTQY